A selection of T cell receptor beta chains follows, all from one sample in a study of blood T cells in healthy people across ages. TCRdb re-derived calls from the 5' RACE reads in MiXCR, one entry per CDR3 protein. The sample consists of about 720,000 distinct CDR3 sequences, more than 20% of them appearing once. These data also featured in a second study, about T cells of mothers and their children.

Source material: blood. These receptors were collected from a boy aged 5-17 years in good health. Each CDR3 is given with its conserved first and last residue. The D gene is left open where the match is weak. Where a row states a size, it is once, few, many or the class of an expanded clone; other rows omit it.

d_gene: NA
v_gene: TRBV12-3/TRBV12-4
abundance: few
j_gene: TRBJ1-4
len: 13
CDR3nt: TGTGCCAGCAGCAATGGAGGGGGAGAAAAACTGTTTTTT
CDR3aa: CASSNGGGEKLFF

d_gene: NA
v_gene: TRBV7-2
abundance: NA
j_gene: TRBJ1-3
len: 15
CDR3nt: TGTGCCAGCAGCCGACAGAGGGCGGCTGGAAACACCATATATTTT
CDR3aa: CASSRQRAAGNTIYF

d_gene: TRBD1
v_gene: TRBV10-3
abundance: few
j_gene: TRBJ2-7
len: 12
CDR3nt: TGTGCCACGACAGGGATCGGATACGAGCAGTACTTC
CDR3aa: CATTGIGYEQYF

d_gene: NA
v_gene: TRBV6-5
abundance: NA
j_gene: TRBJ2-2
len: 15
CDR3nt: TGTGCCAGCAGTCAAAACGGACTTTACACCGGGGAGCTGTTTTTT
CDR3aa: CASSQNGLYTGELFF

d_gene: NA
v_gene: TRBV7-2
abundance: few
j_gene: TRBJ2-3
len: 13
CDR3nt: TGTGCCAGCAGCCTCGTTGATCCAGATACGCAGTATTTT
CDR3aa: CASSLVDPDTQYF

d_gene: TRBD2
v_gene: TRBV6-2/TRBV6-3
abundance: few
j_gene: TRBJ2-1
len: 16
CDR3nt: TGTGCCAGCAGTTACGGTCTAGCGGGAGGGTATAATGAGCAGTTCTTC
CDR3aa: CASSYGLAGGYNEQFF

d_gene: NA
v_gene: TRBV27
abundance: few
j_gene: TRBJ2-3
len: 17
CDR3nt: TGTGCCAGCAGTTTCTATCTGGGCCGGGGTAGCACAGATACGCAGTATTTT
CDR3aa: CASSFYLGRGSTDTQYF

d_gene: NA
v_gene: TRBV7-2
abundance: few
j_gene: TRBJ1-1
len: 14
CDR3nt: TGTGCCAGCAGCTCACTCGGGGGGGGCACTGAAGCTTTCTTT
CDR3aa: CASSSLGGGTEAFF

d_gene: TRBD2
v_gene: TRBV29-1
abundance: NA
j_gene: TRBJ2-5
len: 18
CDR3nt: TGCAGCGTTGAAGATTTGAGCGGGAGGGCCTCCCTACAAGGGACCCAGTACTTC
CDR3aa: CSVEDLSGRASLQGTQYF

d_gene: NA
v_gene: TRBV20-1
abundance: NA
j_gene: TRBJ2-3
len: 14
CDR3nt: TGCAGTGCTATTAGGACCTCTAGCACAGATACGCAGTATTTT
CDR3aa: CSAIRTSSTDTQYF

d_gene: TRBD1
v_gene: TRBV5-1
abundance: NA
j_gene: TRBJ2-7
len: 18
CDR3nt: TGCGCCAGCAGCTTTGTCGCACCGGGACAGGGGATTTTGTTCGAGCAGTACTTC
CDR3aa: CASSFVAPGQGILFEQYF

d_gene: TRBD1
v_gene: TRBV5-1
abundance: NA
j_gene: TRBJ2-5
len: 14
CDR3nt: TGCGCCAGCAGACCTGAGACAGGGGCGGAGACCCAGTACTTC
CDR3aa: CASRPETGAETQYF

d_gene: NA
v_gene: TRBV3-1
abundance: NA
j_gene: TRBJ1-5
len: 13
CDR3nt: TGTGCCAGCAGCCGGGTCGGCGATCAGCCCCAGCATTTT
CDR3aa: CASSRVGDQPQHF

d_gene: NA
v_gene: TRBV7-3
abundance: NA
j_gene: TRBJ2-5
len: 17
CDR3nt: TGTGCCAGCAGCCCCCAAGGGGGTCGCGGAGAAAAAGAGACCCAGTACTTC
CDR3aa: CASSPQGGRGEKETQYF

d_gene: NA
v_gene: TRBV27
abundance: NA
j_gene: TRBJ2-3
len: 15
CDR3nt: TGTGCCAGCAGCTTCTCAGGACCAGGCACAGATACGCAGTATTTT
CDR3aa: CASSFSGPGTDTQYF

d_gene: TRBD2
v_gene: TRBV29-1
abundance: NA
j_gene: TRBJ2-5
len: 16
CDR3nt: TGCAGCGTTGAAGGTAGCGGGGGGGCTGACCAAGAGACCCAGTACTTC
CDR3aa: CSVEGSGGADQETQYF

d_gene: TRBD2
v_gene: TRBV28
abundance: NA
j_gene: TRBJ2-5
len: 17
CDR3nt: TGTGTCAGCAGTTTAGGGAGACTAGCGGGACCTCAAGAGACCCAGTACTTC
CDR3aa: CVSSLGRLAGPQETQYF

d_gene: TRBD2
v_gene: TRBV27
abundance: NA
j_gene: TRBJ2-7
len: 15
CDR3nt: TGTGCCAGCAGGGGACTAGCGGGAGGTAGTTACGAGCAGTACTTC
CDR3aa: CASRGLAGGSYEQYF

d_gene: TRBD1
v_gene: TRBV7-9
abundance: few
j_gene: TRBJ1-4
len: 14
CDR3nt: TGTGCCAGCAGTAAACGGGACAGCAATGAAAAACTGTTTTTT
CDR3aa: CASSKRDSNEKLFF

d_gene: TRBD1
v_gene: TRBV12-3/TRBV12-4
abundance: few
j_gene: TRBJ1-5
len: 14
CDR3nt: TGTGCCAGCAGGTGGACAGGGGGCAATCAGCCCCAGCATTTT
CDR3aa: CASRWTGGNQPQHF

d_gene: TRBD1
v_gene: TRBV27
abundance: few
j_gene: TRBJ1-1
len: 15
CDR3nt: TGTGCCAGCAGTCTGGTGGGACAGGGGTCCACTGAAGCTTTCTTT
CDR3aa: CASSLVGQGSTEAFF

d_gene: TRBD2
v_gene: TRBV7-2
abundance: NA
j_gene: TRBJ2-1
len: 15
CDR3nt: TGTGCCAGCAGCTTAGTTGGGGGGGCCTACAATGAGCAGTTCTTC
CDR3aa: CASSLVGGAYNEQFF

d_gene: NA
v_gene: TRBV7-3
abundance: NA
j_gene: TRBJ1-1
len: 16
CDR3nt: TGTGCCAGCAGCTTAGGTCCCGGGACACGAGACACTGAAGCTTTCTTT
CDR3aa: CASSLGPGTRDTEAFF

d_gene: NA
v_gene: TRBV27
abundance: few
j_gene: TRBJ1-5
len: 13
CDR3nt: TGTGCCAGCAGTTTACGGAGCAATCAGCCCCAGAATTTT
CDR3aa: CASSLRSNQPQNF

d_gene: TRBD1
v_gene: TRBV6-2/TRBV6-3
abundance: NA
j_gene: TRBJ2-3
len: 14
CDR3nt: TGTGCCAGCAGTCCCGGGACAGGGGGCTCCACGCAGTATTTT
CDR3aa: CASSPGTGGSTQYF

d_gene: NA
v_gene: TRBV11-2
abundance: NA
j_gene: TRBJ2-1
len: 14
CDR3nt: TGTGCCAGCACCATAGCCGGAGGCGACAATGAGCAGTTCTTC
CDR3aa: CASTIAGGDNEQFF

d_gene: TRBD2
v_gene: TRBV20-1
abundance: few
j_gene: TRBJ2-7
len: 15
CDR3nt: TGCAGTGCTAGAGATAAGGGACTAGCGGGATCCGAGCAGTACTTC
CDR3aa: CSARDKGLAGSEQYF

d_gene: TRBD2
v_gene: TRBV20-1
abundance: NA
j_gene: TRBJ2-1
len: 17
CDR3nt: TGCAGTGCTCGCACGCCAGGGGCTAGCGGGGGGATCGATGAGCGGTTCTTC
CDR3aa: CSARTPGASGGIDERFF

d_gene: NA
v_gene: TRBV20-1
abundance: NA
j_gene: TRBJ1-4
len: 16
CDR3nt: TGCAGTGCTAGAGGCGCTCTCAGAGGGGGGAATGAAAAACTGTTTTTT
CDR3aa: CSARGALRGGNEKLFF

d_gene: TRBD2
v_gene: TRBV7-8
abundance: NA
j_gene: TRBJ2-1
len: 17
CDR3nt: TGTGCCAGCAGCTTAGGGGGGGGAGCGGACTCCTACAATGAGCAGTTCTTC
CDR3aa: CASSLGGGADSYNEQFF

d_gene: TRBD2
v_gene: TRBV14
abundance: NA
j_gene: TRBJ2-7
len: 18
CDR3nt: TGTGCCAGCAGCCAAGATAGTAGGGAAGCGGGAGCGGACTACGAGCAGTACTTC
CDR3aa: CASSQDSREAGADYEQYF

d_gene: NA
v_gene: TRBV20-1
abundance: NA
j_gene: TRBJ2-1
len: 14
CDR3nt: TGCAGTGCTAGAGTGGGGGCCCTCTACAATGAGCAGTTCTTC
CDR3aa: CSARVGALYNEQFF

d_gene: TRBD1
v_gene: TRBV7-9
abundance: few
j_gene: TRBJ1-6
len: 16
CDR3nt: TGTGCCAGCAGCTTAGCTATCGGACAGGGGAATTCACCCCTCCACTTT
CDR3aa: CASSLAIGQGNSPLHF

d_gene: NA
v_gene: TRBV7-2
abundance: NA
j_gene: TRBJ2-1
len: 12
CDR3nt: TGTGCCGTCGGGAGATCCTACAATGAGCAGTTCTTC
CDR3aa: CAVGRSYNEQFF

d_gene: NA
v_gene: TRBV12-3/TRBV12-4
abundance: NA
j_gene: TRBJ2-3
len: 15
CDR3nt: TGTGCCAGCAGTGGACTCTTTGCTAGAACAGATGCGCAGTATTTT
CDR3aa: CASSGLFARTDAQYF

d_gene: NA
v_gene: TRBV29-1
abundance: NA
j_gene: TRBJ2-3
len: 12
CDR3nt: TGCAGCGTTGATCCTGGGGCTGATACGCAGTATTTT
CDR3aa: CSVDPGADTQYF

d_gene: NA
v_gene: TRBV23-1
abundance: NA
j_gene: TRBJ2-1
len: 18
CDR3nt: TGCGCCAGCAGTCAAAATGGCCACCGGGACATCTCCTACAATGAGCAGTTCTTC
CDR3aa: CASSQNGHRDISYNEQFF

d_gene: NA
v_gene: TRBV3-1
abundance: NA
j_gene: TRBJ2-3
len: 13
CDR3nt: TGTGCCAGCTGGGACCCAAGAGAAACTACGCAGTATTTT
CDR3aa: CASWDPRETTQYF

d_gene: TRBD2
v_gene: TRBV12-3/TRBV12-4
abundance: few
j_gene: TRBJ2-2
len: 16
CDR3nt: TGTGCCAGCAGCCAAAACCTAGCGGGAGAGGCCGGGGAGCTGTTTTTT
CDR3aa: CASSQNLAGEAGELFF

d_gene: TRBD1
v_gene: TRBV18
abundance: few
j_gene: TRBJ1-5
len: 14
CDR3nt: TGTGCCAGCTCACCAGGCAGGGACAGTCAGCCCCAGCATTTT
CDR3aa: CASSPGRDSQPQHF

d_gene: NA
v_gene: TRBV24-1
abundance: NA
j_gene: TRBJ2-2
len: 16
CDR3nt: TGTGCCACCAGTGATCTCTCGGGGGGCGACACCGGGGAGCTGTTTTTT
CDR3aa: CATSDLSGGDTGELFF

d_gene: NA
v_gene: TRBV13
abundance: NA
j_gene: TRBJ1-5
len: 13
CDR3nt: TGTGCCAGCAGCTTGGGAGGTAACGGCCCCCAGCATTTT
CDR3aa: CASSLGGNGPQHF

d_gene: TRBD1
v_gene: TRBV15
abundance: many
j_gene: TRBJ2-5
len: 15
CDR3nt: TGTGCCACCAGCAGGGGACAGGGTGACGTGAAGACCCAGTACTTC
CDR3aa: CATSRGQGDVKTQYF

d_gene: NA
v_gene: TRBV19
abundance: NA
j_gene: TRBJ2-2
len: 13
CDR3nt: TGTGCCAGTAGCGGCTGGGGCACCGGGGAGCTGTTTTTT
CDR3aa: CASSGWGTGELFF

d_gene: NA
v_gene: TRBV12-3/TRBV12-4
abundance: few
j_gene: TRBJ2-5
len: 14
CDR3nt: TGTGCCAGCAGTGCCATAACAAGGGAAGAGACCCAGTACTTC
CDR3aa: CASSAITREETQYF

d_gene: NA
v_gene: TRBV27
abundance: NA
j_gene: TRBJ2-7
len: 15
CDR3nt: TGTGCCAGCAGTTTATGGCCTGTGGATGTGTACGAGCAGTACTTC
CDR3aa: CASSLWPVDVYEQYF

d_gene: TRBD1
v_gene: TRBV28
abundance: NA
j_gene: TRBJ1-2
len: 14
CDR3nt: TGTGCCAGCAGTTTATGGACAGGGGGCGATGGCTACACCTTC
CDR3aa: CASSLWTGGDGYTF

d_gene: TRBD1
v_gene: TRBV7-6
abundance: NA
j_gene: TRBJ2-7
len: 14
CDR3nt: TGTGCCAGCAGCCGGGGGACAGGGGGACACGAGCAGTACTTC
CDR3aa: CASSRGTGGHEQYF

d_gene: NA
v_gene: TRBV24-1
abundance: NA
j_gene: TRBJ2-1
len: 16
CDR3nt: TGTGCCCCCGCTTGGCTCGGGGCAGCCCCTCACAATGAGCAGTTCTTC
CDR3aa: CAPAWLGAAPHNEQFF

d_gene: NA
v_gene: TRBV9
abundance: few
j_gene: TRBJ1-3
len: 14
CDR3nt: TGTGCCAGCAGCGGCCCTTACTCTGGAAACACCATATATTTT
CDR3aa: CASSGPYSGNTIYF

d_gene: TRBD2
v_gene: TRBV28
abundance: NA
j_gene: TRBJ2-1
len: 15
CDR3nt: TGTGCCAGCAGTCCACTAGCGCCGGGAGGGGATGAGCGGTTCTTC
CDR3aa: CASSPLAPGGDERFF

d_gene: TRBD1
v_gene: TRBV6-6
abundance: few
j_gene: TRBJ2-1
len: 15
CDR3nt: TGTGCCAGCAGCAACGGACAGGGGGCGCGGAATGAGCAGTTCTTC
CDR3aa: CASSNGQGARNEQFF

d_gene: NA
v_gene: TRBV11-1
abundance: few
j_gene: TRBJ2-5
len: 16
CDR3nt: TGTGCCAGCAGCCCAAGGTCAGGGGCGAACCAAGAGACCCAGTACTTC
CDR3aa: CASSPRSGANQETQYF